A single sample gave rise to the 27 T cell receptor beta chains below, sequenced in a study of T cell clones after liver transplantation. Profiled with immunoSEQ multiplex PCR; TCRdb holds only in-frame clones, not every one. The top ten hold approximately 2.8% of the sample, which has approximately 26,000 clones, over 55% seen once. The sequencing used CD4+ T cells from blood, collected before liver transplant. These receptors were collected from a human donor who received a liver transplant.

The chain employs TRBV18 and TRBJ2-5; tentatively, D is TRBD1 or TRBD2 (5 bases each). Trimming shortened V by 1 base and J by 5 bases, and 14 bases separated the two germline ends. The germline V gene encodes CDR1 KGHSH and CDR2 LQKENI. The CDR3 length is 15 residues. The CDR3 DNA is TGTGCCAGCTCACCACGCCGGGACGCCGGGGAGACCCAGTACTTC. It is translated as CASSPRRDAGETQYF.

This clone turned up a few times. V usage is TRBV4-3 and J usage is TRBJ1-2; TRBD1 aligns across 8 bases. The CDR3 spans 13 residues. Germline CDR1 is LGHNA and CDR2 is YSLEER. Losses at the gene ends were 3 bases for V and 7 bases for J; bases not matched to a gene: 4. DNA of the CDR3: TGCGCCAGCAGCCACCCAGGGGGCGGTGGCTACACCTTC. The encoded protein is CASSHPGGGGYTF.

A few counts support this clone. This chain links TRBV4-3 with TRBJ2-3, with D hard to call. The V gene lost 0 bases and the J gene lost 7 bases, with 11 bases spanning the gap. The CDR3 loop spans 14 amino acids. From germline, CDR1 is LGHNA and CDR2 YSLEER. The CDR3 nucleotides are TGCGCCAGCAGCCAAGATCGGGCAGGCTATACGCAGTATTTT. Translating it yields CASSQDRAGYTQYF.

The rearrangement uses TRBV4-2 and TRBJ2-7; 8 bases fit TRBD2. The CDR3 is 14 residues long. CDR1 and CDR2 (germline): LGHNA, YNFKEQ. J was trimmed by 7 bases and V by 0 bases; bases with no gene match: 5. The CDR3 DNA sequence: TGTGCCAGCAGCCAAGACCGGGGGGGATGGGAGCAGTACTTC. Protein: CASSQDRGGWEQYF.

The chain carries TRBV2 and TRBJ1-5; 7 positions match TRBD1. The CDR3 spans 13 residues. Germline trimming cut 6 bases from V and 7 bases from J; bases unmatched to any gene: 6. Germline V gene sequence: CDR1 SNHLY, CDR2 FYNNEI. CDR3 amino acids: CASSGTEPQPQHF. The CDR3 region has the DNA TGTGCCAGCAGCGGGACAGAACCCCAGCCCCAGCATTTT.

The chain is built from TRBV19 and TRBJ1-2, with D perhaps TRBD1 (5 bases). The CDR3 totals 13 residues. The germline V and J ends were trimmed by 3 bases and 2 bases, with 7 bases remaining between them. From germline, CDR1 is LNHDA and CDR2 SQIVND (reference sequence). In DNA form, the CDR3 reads TGTGCCAGTAGTATTAAGGGGAACTATGGCTACACCTTC. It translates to CASSIKGNYGYTF.

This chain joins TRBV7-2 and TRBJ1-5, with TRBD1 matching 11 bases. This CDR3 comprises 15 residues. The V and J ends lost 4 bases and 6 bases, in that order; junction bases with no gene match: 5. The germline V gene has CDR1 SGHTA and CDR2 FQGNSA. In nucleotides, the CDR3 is TGTGCCAGCAGCTCCGGACAGGGGGCAAGTCAGCCCCAGCATTTT. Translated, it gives CASSSGQGASQPQHF.

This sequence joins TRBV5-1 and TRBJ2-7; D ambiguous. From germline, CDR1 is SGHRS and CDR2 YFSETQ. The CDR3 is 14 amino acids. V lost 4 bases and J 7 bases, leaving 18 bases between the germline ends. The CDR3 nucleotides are TGCGCCAGCAGCCCCGGTTTCTCATTGGGGGAGCAGTACTTC. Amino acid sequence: CASSPGFSLGEQYF.

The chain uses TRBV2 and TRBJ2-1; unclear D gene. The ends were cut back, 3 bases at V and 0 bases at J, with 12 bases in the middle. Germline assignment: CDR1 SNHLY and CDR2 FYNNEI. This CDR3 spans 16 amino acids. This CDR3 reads CASSETDPSSYNEQFF. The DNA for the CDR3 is TGTGCCAGCAGTGAGACGGACCCGAGCTCCTACAATGAGCAGTTCTTC.

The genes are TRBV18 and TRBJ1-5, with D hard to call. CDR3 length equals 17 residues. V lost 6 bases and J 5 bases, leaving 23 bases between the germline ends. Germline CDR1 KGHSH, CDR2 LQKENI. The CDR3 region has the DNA TGTGCCAGCTCGCCCGGGATACTCGTTTCCCCCGATCAGCCCCAGCATTTT. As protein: CASSPGILVSPDQPQHF.

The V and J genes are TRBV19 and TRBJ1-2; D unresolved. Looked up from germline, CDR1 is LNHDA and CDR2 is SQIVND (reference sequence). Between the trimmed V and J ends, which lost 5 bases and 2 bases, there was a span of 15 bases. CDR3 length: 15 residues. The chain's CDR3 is CASSPWRTDNYGYTF. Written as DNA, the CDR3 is TGTGCCAGTAGTCCATGGAGAACAGACAACTATGGCTACACCTTC.

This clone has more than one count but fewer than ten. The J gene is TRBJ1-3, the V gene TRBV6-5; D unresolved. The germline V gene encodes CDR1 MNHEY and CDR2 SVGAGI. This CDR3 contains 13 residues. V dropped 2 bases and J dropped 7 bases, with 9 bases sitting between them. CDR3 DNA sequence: TGTGCCAGCAGTTACGATGTGAGGAACACCATATATTTT. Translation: CASSYDVRNTIYF.

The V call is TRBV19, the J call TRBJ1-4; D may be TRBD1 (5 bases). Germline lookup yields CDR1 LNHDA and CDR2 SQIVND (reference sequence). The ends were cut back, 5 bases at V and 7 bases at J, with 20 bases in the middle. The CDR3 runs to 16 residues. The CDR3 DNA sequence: TGTGCCAGTAGTTCTGACAGAGGGAGAACTTTTGAAAAACTGTTTTTT. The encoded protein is CASSSDRGRTFEKLFF.

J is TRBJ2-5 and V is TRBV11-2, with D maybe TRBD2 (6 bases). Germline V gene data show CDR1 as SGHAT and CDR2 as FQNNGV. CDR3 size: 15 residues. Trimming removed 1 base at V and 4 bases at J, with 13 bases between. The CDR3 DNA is TGTGCCAGCAGCTTAGTTGCAGGGACTCGAGAGACCCAGTACTTC. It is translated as CASSLVAGTRETQYF.

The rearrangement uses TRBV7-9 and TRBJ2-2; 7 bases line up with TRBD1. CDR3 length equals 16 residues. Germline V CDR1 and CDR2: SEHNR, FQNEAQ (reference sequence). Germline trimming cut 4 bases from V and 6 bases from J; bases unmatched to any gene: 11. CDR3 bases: TGTGCCAGCAGCTCATCCGGGACAGTATTACCCGGGGAGCTGTTTTTT. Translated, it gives CASSSSGTVLPGELFF.

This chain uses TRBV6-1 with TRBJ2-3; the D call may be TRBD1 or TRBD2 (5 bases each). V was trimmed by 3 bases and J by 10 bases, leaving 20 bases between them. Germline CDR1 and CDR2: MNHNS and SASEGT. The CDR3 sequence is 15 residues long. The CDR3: CASSEYPGPLLAQYF. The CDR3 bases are TGTGCCAGCAGTGAGTATCCGGGACCCCTCCTGGCGCAGTATTTT.

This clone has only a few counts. CDR3 protein: CASSSAPGTFYEQYV. In DNA, the CDR3 is TGTGCCAGCAGCTCGGCACCGGGGACCTTCTACGAGCAGTACGTC. V gene TRBV5-5 combines with J gene TRBJ2-7; D assignment may be TRBD1 or TRBD2 (5 bases each). This CDR3 comprises 15 residues. V was shortened by 3 bases and J by 3 bases, with 16 bases between the two germline ends. Germline values: CDR1 SGHKS, CDR2 YYEKEE (reference sequence).

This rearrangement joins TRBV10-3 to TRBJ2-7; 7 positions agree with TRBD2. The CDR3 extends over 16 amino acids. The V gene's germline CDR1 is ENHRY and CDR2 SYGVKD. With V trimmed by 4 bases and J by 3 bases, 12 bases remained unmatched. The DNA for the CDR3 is TGTGCCATCAGTGTGGGTCCTAGCGGCCCTGTCTACGAGCAGTACGTC. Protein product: CAISVGPSGPVYEQYV.

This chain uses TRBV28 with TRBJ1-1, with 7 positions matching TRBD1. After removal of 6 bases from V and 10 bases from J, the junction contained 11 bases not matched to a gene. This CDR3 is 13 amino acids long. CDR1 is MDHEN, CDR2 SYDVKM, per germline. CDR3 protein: CASSLGTDLGAFF. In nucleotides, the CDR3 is TGTGCCAGCAGCCTCGGGACAGACCTGGGAGCTTTCTTT.

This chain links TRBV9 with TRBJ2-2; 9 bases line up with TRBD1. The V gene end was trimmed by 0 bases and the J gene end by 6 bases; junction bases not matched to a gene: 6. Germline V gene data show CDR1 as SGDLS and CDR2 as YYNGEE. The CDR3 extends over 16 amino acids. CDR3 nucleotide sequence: TGTGCCAGCAGCGTAGGAGGGGACAGGGAAGCCGGGGAGCTGTTTTTT. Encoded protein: CASSVGGDREAGELFF.

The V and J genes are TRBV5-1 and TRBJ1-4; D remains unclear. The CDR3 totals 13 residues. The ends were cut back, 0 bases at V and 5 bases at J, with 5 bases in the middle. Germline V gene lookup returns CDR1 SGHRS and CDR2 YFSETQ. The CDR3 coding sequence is TGCGCCAGCAGCTTGGTGTGGAATGAAAAACTGTTTTTT. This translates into CASSLVWNEKLFF.

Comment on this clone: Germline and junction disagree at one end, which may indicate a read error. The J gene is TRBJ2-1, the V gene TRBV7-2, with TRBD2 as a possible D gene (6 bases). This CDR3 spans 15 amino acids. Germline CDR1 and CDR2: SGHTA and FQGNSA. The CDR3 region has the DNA TGTGTCAGCAGCTTAGCTTCGGGACTGTACAATGAGCAGTTCTTC. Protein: CVSSLASGLYNEQFF.

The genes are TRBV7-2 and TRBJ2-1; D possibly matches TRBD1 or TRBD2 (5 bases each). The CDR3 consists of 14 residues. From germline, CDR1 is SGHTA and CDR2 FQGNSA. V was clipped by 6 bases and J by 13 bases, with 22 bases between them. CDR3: CASSPASGTRGQFF. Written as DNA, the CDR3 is TGTGCCAGCAGTCCGGCCTCAGGAACTAGGGGACAGTTCTTC.

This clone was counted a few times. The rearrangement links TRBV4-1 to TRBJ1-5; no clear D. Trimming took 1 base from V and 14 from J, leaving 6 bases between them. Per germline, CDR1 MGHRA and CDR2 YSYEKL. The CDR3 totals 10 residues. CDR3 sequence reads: CASSQGSEHF. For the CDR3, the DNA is TGCGCCAGCAGCCAAGGATCAGAGCATTTT.

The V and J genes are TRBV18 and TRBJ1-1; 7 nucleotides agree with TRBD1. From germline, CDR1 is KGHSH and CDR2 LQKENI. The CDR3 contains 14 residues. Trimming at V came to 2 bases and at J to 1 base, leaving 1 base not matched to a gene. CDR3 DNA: TGTGCCAGCTCACCAGACAGGGAGAACACTGAAGCTTTCTTT. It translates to CASSPDRENTEAFF.

The chain's CDR3 is CASSSQGGQETQYF. Written as DNA, the CDR3 is TGTGCCAGCAGTTCACAGGGAGGGCAAGAGACCCAGTACTTC. The chain couples TRBV28 to TRBJ2-5; D perhaps matches TRBD2 (7 bases). In germline, CDR1 is MDHEN, CDR2 SYDVKM. CDR3 length: 14 amino acids. V was clipped by 4 bases and J by 2 bases, with 11 bases between them.

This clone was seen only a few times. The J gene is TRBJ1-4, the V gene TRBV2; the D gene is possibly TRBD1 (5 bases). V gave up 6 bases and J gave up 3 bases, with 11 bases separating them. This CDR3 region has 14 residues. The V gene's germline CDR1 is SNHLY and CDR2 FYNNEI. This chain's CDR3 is CASRNDRSNEKLFF. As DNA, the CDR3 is TGTGCCAGCAGGAATGACAGATCTAATGAAAAACTGTTTTTT.